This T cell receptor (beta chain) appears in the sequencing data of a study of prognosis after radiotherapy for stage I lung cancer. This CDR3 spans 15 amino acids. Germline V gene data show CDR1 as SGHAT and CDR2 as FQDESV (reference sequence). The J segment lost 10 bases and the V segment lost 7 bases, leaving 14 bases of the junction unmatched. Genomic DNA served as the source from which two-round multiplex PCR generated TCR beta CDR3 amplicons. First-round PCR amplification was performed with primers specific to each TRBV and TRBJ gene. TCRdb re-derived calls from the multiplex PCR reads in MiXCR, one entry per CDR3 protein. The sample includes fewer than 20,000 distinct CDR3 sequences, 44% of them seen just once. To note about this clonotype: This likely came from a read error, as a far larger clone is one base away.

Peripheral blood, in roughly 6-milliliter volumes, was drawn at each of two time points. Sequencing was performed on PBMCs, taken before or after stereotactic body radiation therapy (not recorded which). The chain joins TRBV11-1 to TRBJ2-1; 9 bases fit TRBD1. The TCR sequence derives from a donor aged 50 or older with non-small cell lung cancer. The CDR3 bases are TGTGCCAGCATCGATAACAGGGGGCGAGGGGGCGAGCAGTTCTTC. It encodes CASIDNRGRGGEQFF.